One T cell receptor (beta chain) is described in this entry. Its specificity is not known. Sequencing was performed with immunoSEQ multiplex PCR; in TCRdb, only in-frame clones are kept and a portion is missing. The sample consists of around 3,900 clones, around 14% of them appearing once. In germline, CDR1 is SGHVS, CDR2 FQNEAQ. The CDR3 sequence is 12 residues long. Between the trimmed V and J ends, which lost 5 bases and 9 bases, there was a span of 14 bases. This specimen belongs to a study of tumour-infiltrating T cells in Burkitt lymphoma. Study context: Patients covered every epidemiological subtype of Burkitt lymphoma. Survival, overall and progression-free, tracked with productive clonality. Study observations and caveats: Several public clonotypes were shared across many Burkitt lymphoma patients.

This sequence originates from a human donor with Burkitt lymphoma. The chain uses TRBV7-8 and TRBJ2-7, with D maybe TRBD1 (5 bases). Sequenced sample: tumor tissue. CDR3 nucleotides: TGTGCCAGCAGCACAGGCGCAAGAGGGCAGTACTTC. This codes for CASSTGARGQYF.